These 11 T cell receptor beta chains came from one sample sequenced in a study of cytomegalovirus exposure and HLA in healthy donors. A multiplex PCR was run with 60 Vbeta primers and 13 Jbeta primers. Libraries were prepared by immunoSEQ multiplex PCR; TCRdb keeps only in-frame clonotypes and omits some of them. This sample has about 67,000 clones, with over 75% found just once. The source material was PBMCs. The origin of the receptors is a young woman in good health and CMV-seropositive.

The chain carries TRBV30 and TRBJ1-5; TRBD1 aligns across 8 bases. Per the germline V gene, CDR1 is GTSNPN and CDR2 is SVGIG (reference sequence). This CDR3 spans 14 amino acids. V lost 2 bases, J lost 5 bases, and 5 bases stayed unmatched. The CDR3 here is CAWSRTGTHQPQHF. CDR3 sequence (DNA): TGTGCCTGGAGTCGGACAGGGACACATCAGCCCCAGCATTTT.

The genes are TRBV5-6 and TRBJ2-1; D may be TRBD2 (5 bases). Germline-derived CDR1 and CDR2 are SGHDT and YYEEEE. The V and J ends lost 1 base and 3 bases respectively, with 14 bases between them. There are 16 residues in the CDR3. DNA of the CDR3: TGTGCCAGCAGCTTGTCGGCGAGCGGAGACTACAATGAGCAGTTCTTC. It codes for CASSLSASGDYNEQFF.

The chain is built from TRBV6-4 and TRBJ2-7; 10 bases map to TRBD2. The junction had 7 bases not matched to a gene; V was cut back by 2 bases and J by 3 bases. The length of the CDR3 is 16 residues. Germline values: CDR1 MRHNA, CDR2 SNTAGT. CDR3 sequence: CASSDPRTSGSYEQYF. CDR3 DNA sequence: TGTGCCAGCAGTGACCCGAGGACTAGCGGAAGCTACGAGCAGTACTTC.

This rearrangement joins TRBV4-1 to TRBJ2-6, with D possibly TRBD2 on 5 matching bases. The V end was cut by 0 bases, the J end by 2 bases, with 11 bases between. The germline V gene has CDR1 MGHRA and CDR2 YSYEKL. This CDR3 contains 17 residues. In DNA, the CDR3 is TGCGCCAGCAGCCAAGACTGGCTAGCAGCTGGGGCCAACGTCCTGACTTTC. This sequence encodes CASSQDWLAAGANVLTF.

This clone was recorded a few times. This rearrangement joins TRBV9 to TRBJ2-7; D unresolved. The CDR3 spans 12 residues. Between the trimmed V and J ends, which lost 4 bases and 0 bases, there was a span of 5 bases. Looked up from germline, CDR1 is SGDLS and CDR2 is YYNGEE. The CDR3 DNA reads TGTGCCAGCAGCTCGAGCTCCTACGAGCAGTACTTC. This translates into CASSSSSYEQYF.

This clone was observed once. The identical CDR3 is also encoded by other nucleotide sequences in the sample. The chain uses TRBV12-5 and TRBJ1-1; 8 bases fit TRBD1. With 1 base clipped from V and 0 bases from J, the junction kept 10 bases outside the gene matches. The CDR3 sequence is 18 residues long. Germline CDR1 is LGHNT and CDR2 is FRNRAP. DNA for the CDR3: TGTGCTAGTGGTTTGGGAGACAGGGGAACGCCGTTGAACACTGAAGCTTTCTTT. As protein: CASGLGDRGTPLNTEAFF.

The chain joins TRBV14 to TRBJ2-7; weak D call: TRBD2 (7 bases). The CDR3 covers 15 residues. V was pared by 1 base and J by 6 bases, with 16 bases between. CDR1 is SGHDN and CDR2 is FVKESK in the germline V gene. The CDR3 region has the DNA TGTGCCAGCAGCCAAGGAGGGGGGGGATGGTCCGAGCAGTACTTC. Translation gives CASSQGGGGWSEQYF.

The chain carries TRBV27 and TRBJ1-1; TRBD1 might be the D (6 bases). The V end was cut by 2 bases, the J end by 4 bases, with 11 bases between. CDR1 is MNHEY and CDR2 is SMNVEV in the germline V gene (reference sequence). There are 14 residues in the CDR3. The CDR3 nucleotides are TGTGCCAGCAGTTTACTCGGACAGCTCACTGAAGCTTTCTTT. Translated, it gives CASSLLGQLTEAFF.

The DNA of the CDR3 is TGCGCCAGCAGCTTGTATTCGGACAGTAGTGGAAACACCATATATTTT. Translating it yields CASSLYSDSSGNTIYF. This chain uses TRBV5-1 with TRBJ1-3, with D tentatively TRBD1 (6 bases). Trimming took 1 base from V and 3 from J, leaving 14 bases between them. CDR3 length: 16 amino acids. Germline V CDR1 and CDR2: SGHRS, YFSETQ.

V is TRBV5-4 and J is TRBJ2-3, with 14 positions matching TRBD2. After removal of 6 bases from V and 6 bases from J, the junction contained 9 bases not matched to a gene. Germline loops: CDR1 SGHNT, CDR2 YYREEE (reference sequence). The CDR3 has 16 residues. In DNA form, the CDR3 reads TGTGCCAGCACCGAGGGACTAGCGGGAGTGGGCGATACGCAGTATTTT. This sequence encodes CASTEGLAGVGDTQYF.

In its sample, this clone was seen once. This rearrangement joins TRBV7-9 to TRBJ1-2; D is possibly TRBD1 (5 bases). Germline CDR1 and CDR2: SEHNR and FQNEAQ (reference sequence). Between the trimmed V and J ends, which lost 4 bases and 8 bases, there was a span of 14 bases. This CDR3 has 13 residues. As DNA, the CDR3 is TGTGCCAGCAGCTCCCTGGCCAGGGTCGGCTACACCTTC. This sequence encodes CASSSLARVGYTF.